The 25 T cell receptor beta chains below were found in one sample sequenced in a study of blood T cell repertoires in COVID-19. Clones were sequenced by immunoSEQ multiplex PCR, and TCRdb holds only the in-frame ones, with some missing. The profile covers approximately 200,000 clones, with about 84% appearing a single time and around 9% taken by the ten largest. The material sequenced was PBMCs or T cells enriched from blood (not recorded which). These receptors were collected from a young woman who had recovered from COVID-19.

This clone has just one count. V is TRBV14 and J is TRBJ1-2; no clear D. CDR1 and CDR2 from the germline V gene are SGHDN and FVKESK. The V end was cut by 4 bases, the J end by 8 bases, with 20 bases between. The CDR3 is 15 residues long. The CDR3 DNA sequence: TGTGCCAGCAGCCCCTCGACTAATTCTCCGATAGGCTACACCTTC. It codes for CASSPSTNSPIGYTF.

The CDR3 nucleotides are TGTGCTAGTGGTTTGATAACTAGCGGGAGGGCCTACGAGCAGTACTTC. This gives the protein CASGLITSGRAYEQYF. This chain links TRBV12-5 with TRBJ2-7, with TRBD2 matching 13 bases. From germline, CDR1 is LGHNT and CDR2 FRNRAP. The junction had 3 bases not matched to a gene; V was cut back by 2 bases and J by 2 bases. The CDR3 spans 16 residues.

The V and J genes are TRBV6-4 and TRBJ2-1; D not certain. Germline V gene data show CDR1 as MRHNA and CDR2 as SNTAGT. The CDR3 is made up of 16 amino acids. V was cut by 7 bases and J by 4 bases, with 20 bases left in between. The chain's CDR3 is CASNKTERSAYNEQFF. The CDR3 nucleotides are TGTGCCAGCAACAAAACGGAGAGGTCAGCATACAATGAGCAGTTCTTC.

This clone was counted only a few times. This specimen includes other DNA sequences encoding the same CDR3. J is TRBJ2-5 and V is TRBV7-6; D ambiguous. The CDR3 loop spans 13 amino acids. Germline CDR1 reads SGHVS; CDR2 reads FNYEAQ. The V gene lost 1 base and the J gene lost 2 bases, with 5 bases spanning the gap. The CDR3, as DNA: TGTGCCAGCAGCTTAGGCAGACAAGAGACCCAGTACTTC. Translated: CASSLGRQETQYF.

For the CDR3, the DNA is TGTGCCAGCAGCCCACCTTCGACTAGCAGCAACACCGGGGAGCTGTTTTTT. Translated, it gives CASSPPSTSSNTGELFF. J is TRBJ2-2 and V is TRBV7-9; 7 nucleotides line up with TRBD2. The germline V gene has CDR1 SEHNR and CDR2 FQNEAQ (reference sequence). The CDR3 is 17 residues long. Trimming removed 5 bases from V and 2 bases from J; junction bases left unmatched: 11.

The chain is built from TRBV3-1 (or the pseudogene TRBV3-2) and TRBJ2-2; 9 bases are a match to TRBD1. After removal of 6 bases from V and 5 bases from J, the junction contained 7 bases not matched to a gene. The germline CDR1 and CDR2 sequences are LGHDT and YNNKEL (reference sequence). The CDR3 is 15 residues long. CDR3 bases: TGTGCCAGCAGACCCGGGACAGGGAGTACCGGGGAGCTGTTTTTT. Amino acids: CASRPGTGSTGELFF.

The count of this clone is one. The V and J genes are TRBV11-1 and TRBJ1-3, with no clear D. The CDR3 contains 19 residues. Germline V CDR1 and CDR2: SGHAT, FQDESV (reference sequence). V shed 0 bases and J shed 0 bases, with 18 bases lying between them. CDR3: CASSLARSSRLISGNTIYF. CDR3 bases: TGTGCCAGCAGCTTAGCGCGAAGTTCCCGCCTCATCTCTGGAAACACCATATATTTT.

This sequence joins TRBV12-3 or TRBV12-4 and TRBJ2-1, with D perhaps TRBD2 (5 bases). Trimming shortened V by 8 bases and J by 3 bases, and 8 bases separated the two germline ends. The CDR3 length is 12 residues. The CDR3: CASRGDYNEQFF. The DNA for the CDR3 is TGTGCCAGCCGGGGAGACTACAATGAGCAGTTCTTC.

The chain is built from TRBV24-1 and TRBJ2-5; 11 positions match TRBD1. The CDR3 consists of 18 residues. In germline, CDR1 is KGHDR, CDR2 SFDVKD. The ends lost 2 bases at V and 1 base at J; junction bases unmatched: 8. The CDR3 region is CATSDSGTGGLSQETQYF. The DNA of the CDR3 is TGTGCCACCAGTGATTCCGGGACAGGGGGTCTCTCCCAAGAGACCCAGTACTTC.

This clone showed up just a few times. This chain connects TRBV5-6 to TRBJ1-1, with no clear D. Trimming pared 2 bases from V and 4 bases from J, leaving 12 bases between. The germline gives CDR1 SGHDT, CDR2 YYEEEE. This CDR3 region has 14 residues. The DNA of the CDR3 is TGTGCCAGCAGCTTCCGAAGTCGCGTCACTGAAGCTTTCTTT. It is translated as CASSFRSRVTEAFF.

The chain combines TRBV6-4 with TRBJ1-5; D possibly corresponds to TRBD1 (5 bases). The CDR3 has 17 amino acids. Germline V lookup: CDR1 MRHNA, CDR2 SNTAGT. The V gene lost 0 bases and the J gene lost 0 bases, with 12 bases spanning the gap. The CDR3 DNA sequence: TGTGCCAGCAGTGACTCGAGCGGGGGATATAGCAATCAGCCCCAGCATTTT. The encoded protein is CASSDSSGGYSNQPQHF.

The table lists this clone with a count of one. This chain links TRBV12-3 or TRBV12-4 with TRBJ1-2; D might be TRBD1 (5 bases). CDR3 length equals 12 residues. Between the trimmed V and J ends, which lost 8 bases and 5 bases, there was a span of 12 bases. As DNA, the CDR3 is TGTGCCAGCGCTCGTGCAGGGTATGGCTACACCTTC. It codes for CASARAGYGYTF.

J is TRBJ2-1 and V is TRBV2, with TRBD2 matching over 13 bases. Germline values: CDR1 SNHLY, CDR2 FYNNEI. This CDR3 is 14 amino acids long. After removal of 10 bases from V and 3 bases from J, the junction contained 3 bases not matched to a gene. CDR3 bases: TGTGCCATCGGGACTAGCGGGGACTACAATGAGCAGTTCTTC. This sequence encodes CAIGTSGDYNEQFF.

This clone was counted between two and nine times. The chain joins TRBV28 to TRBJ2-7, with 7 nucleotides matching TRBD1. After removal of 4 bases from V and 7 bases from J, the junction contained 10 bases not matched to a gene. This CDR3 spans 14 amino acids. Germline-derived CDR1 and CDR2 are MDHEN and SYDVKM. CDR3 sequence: CASSYSGGSWEQYF. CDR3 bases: TGTGCCAGCAGTTATTCAGGGGGTTCGTGGGAGCAGTACTTC. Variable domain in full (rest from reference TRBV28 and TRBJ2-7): DVKVTQSSRYLVKRTGEKVFLECVQDMDHENMFWYRQDPGLGLRLIYFSYDVKMKEKGDIPEGYSVSREKKERFSLILESASTNQTSMYLCASSYSGGSWEQYFGPGTRLTVT.

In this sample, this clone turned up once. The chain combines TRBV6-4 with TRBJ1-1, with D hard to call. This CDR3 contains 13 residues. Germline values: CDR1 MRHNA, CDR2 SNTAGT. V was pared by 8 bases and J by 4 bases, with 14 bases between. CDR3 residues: CASSLSGFTEAFF. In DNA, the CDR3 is TGTGCCAGCTCTCTCTCGGGGTTCACTGAAGCTTTCTTT.

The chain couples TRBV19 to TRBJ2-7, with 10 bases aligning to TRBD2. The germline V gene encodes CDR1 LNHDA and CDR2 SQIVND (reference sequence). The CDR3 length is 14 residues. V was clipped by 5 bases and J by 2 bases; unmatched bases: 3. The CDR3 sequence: CASSLGTSAYEQYF. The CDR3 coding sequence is TGTGCCAGTAGTCTTGGGACTAGCGCCTACGAGCAGTACTTC.

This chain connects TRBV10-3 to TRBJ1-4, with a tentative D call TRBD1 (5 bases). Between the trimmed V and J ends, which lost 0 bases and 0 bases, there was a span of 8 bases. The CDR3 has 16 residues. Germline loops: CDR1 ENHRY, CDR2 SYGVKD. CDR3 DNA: TGTGCCATCAGTGAGTCGAAAGGGGCAACTAATGAAAAACTGTTTTTT. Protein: CAISESKGATNEKLFF.

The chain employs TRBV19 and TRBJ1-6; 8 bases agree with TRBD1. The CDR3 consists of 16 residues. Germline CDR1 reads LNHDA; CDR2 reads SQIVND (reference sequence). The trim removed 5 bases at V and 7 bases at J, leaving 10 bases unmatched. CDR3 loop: CASSLLSTGANSPLHF. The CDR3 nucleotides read TGTGCCAGTAGTCTTCTTTCGACAGGGGCGAATTCACCCCTCCACTTT.

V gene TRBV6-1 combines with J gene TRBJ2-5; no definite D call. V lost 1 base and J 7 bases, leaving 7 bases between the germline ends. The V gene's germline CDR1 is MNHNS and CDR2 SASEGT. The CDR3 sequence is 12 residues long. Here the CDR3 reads CASSEVFGTQYF. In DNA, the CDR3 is TGTGCCAGCAGTGAAGTGTTCGGGACCCAGTACTTC.

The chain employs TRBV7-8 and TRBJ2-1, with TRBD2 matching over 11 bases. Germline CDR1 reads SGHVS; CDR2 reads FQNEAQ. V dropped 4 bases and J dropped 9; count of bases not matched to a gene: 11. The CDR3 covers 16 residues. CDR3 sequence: CASSSFGSGRGGEQFF. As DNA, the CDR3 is TGTGCCAGCAGCTCCTTTGGTAGCGGGAGGGGTGGTGAGCAGTTCTTC.

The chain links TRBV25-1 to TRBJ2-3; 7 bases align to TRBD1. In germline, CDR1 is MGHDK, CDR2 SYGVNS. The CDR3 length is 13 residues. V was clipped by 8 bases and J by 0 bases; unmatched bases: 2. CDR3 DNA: TGTGCCAGCTGGACAGGAAGCACAGATACGCAGTATTTT. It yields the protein CASWTGSTDTQYF.

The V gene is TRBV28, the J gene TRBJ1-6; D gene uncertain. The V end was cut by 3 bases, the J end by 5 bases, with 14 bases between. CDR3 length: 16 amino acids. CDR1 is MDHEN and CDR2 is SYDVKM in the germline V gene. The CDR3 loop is CASSFFLMSDNSPLHF. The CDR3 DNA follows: TGTGCCAGCAGTTTCTTTTTGATGAGTGATAATTCACCCCTCCACTTT.

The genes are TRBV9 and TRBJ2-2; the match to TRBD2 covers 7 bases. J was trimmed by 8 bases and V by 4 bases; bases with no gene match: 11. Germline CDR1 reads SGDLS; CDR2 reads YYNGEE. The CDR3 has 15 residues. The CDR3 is CASSPSGRALGELFF. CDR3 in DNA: TGTGCCAGCAGCCCCTCAGGGAGGGCCTTAGGGGAGCTGTTTTTT.

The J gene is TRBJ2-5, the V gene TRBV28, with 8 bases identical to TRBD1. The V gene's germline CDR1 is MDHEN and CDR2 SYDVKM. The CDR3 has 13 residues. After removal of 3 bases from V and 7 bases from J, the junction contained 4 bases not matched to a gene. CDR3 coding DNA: TGTGCCAGCAGTTTTACAGGGGGAGGGACCCAGTACTTC. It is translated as CASSFTGGGTQYF.

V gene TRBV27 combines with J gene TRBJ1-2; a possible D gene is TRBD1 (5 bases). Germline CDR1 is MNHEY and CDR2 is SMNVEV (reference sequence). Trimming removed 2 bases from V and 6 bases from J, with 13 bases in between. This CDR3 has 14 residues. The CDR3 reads CASSLIQGTDGYTF. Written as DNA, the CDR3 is TGTGCCAGCAGTTTAATCCAGGGAACGGATGGCTACACCTTC.